This TCR beta chain is from a study of T cell changes during pregnancy in multiple sclerosis. Deletions cut 1 base from V and 1 base from J, with 10 bases between. The CDR3 is made up of 15 amino acids. The repertoire was sequenced with immunoSEQ multiplex PCR; TCRdb's copy has only in-frame clones and lacks some. The sample lists 15,000 to 20,000 clones; 70% to 90% were seen once. The receptor was derived from a female donor in good health, enrolled as a control in a pregnancy study. V is TRBV23-1 and J is TRBJ1-1, with D unclear. TRBV23-1 is placed among ORFs of uncertain function. The sequenced sample was CD4+ T cells from peripheral blood mononuclear cells, obtained in the first trimester of pregnancy. Here the CDR3 reads CASSQLGTWNTEAFF. The DNA for the CDR3 is TGCGCCAGCAGTCAATTGGGCACTTGGAACACTGAAGCTTTCTTT.